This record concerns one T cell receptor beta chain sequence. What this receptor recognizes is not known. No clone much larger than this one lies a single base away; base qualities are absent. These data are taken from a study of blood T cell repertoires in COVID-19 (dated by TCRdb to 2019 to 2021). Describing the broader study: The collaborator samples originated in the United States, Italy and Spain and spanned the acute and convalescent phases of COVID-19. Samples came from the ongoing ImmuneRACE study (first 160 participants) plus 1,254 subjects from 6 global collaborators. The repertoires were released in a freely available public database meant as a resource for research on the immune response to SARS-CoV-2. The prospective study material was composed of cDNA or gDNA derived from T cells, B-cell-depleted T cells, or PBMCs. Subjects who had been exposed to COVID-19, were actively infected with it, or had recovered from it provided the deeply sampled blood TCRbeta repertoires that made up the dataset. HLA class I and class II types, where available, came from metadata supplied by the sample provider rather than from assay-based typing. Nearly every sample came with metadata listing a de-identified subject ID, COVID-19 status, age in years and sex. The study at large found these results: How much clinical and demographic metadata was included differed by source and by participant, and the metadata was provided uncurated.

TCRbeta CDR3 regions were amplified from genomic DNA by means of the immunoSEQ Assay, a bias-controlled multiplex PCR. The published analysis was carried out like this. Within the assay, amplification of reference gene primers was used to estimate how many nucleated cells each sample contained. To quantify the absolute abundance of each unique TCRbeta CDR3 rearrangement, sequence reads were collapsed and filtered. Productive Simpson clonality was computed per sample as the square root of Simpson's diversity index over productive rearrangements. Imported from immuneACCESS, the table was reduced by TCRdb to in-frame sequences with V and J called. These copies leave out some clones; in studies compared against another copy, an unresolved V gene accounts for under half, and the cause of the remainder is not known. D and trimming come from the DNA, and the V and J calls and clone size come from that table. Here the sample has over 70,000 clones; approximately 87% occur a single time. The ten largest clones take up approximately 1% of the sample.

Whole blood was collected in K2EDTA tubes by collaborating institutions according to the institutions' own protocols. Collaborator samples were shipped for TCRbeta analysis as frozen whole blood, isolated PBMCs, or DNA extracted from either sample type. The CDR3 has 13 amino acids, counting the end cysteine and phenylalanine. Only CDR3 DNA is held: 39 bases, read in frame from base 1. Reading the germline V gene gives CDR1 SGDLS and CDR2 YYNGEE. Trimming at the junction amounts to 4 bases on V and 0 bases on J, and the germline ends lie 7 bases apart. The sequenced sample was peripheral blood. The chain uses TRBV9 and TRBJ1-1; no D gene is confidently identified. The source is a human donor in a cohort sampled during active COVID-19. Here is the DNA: TGTGCCAGCAGCCCGGGTCTGAACACTGAAGCTTTCTTT. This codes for CASSPGLNTEAFF.